These 7 T cell receptor beta chains were sequenced from one sample in a study of T cells in Graves' hyperthyroidism and ophthalmopathy (dated by TCRdb to the late 2010s). Receptors were amplified or captured by multiplex PCR. Sequencer: Illumina HiSeq 2000. TCR beta CDR3 regions were amplified from RNA transcripts. The TCR CDR3 was subjected to a first round of RT-PCR using the HTBI primer set and the Qiagen OneStep RT-PCR kit. TCRdb ran its own pipeline on the public reads, namely fastp trimming at Q25 and MiXCR clone calling, and kept in-frame beta chains. Every entry covers one CDR3 protein and lists the most common genes and DNA from its rows. The sample profile shows hundreds of thousands of distinct CDR3 sequences; about 45% of them were found once. Less than 8.5% of the sample belongs to the ten largest clones. The sample was peripheral blood or thyroid tissue (not recorded which). The receptors derive from an adult man with Graves' disease, either hyperthyroidism or ophthalmopathy (not recorded which).

There are a few counts of this clonotype. This rearrangement joins TRBV24-1 to TRBJ2-7; TRBD2 aligns across 8 bases. The germline V gene encodes CDR1 KGHDR and CDR2 SFDVKD. The CDR3 consists of 14 residues. V lost 9 bases, J lost 0 bases, and 6 bases stayed unmatched. CDR3 residues: CATGPGGSSYEQYF. The CDR3, as DNA: TGTGCCACCGGGCCGGGGGGGAGCTCCTACGAGCAGTACTTC.

The chain recombines TRBV19 with TRBJ1-5; D is unclear. Germline V gives CDR1 LNHDA, CDR2 SQIVND (reference sequence). V lost 3 bases and J lost 3, with 9 bases in between. The CDR3 runs to 14 residues. CDR3 loop: CASSIIQINQPQHF. The CDR3 nucleotides read TGTGCCAGTAGTATTATACAGATCAATCAGCCCCAGCATTTT.

This clonotype has a count of ten or more. The chain uses TRBV15 and TRBJ2-5, with a tentative D call TRBD1 (6 bases). The germline V and J ends were trimmed by 4 bases and 5 bases, with 8 bases remaining between them. The CDR3 runs to 12 residues. Germline V gene data show CDR1 as LNHNV and CDR2 as YYDKDF (reference sequence). The CDR3 bases are TGTGCCACCAGCACAGGGGTGGAGACCCAGTACTTC. This sequence encodes CATSTGVETQYF.

This clonotype was detected a few times. The chain is built from TRBV7-8 and TRBJ1-1, with TRBD1 matching 7 bases. CDR3 length: 18 residues. Losses at the gene ends were 5 bases for V and 0 bases for J; bases not matched to a gene: 15. Germline V gene lookup returns CDR1 SGHVS and CDR2 FQNEAQ. In DNA form, the CDR3 reads TGTGCCAGCAGCGTCCGCCCCGACAGGGTGAAAATGAACACTGAAGCTTTCTTT. As protein: CASSVRPDRVKMNTEAFF.

There are many counts of this clonotype. The chain uses TRBV9 and TRBJ1-3; D might be TRBD1 (6 bases). The V gene's germline CDR1 is SGDLS and CDR2 YYNGEE. The ends were cut back, 0 bases at V and 4 bases at J, with 8 bases in the middle. There are 14 residues in the CDR3. The CDR3 DNA sequence: TGTGCCAGCAGCGTAGAAGGGGGAGGAAACACCATATATTTT. It specifies CASSVEGGGNTIYF. Combining the CDR3 with reference TRBV9 and TRBJ1-3 gives the whole variable domain DSGVTQTPKHLITATGQRVTLRCSPRSGDLSVYWYQQSLDQGLQFLIQYYNGEERAKGNILERFSAQQFPDLHSELNLSSLELGDSALYFCASSVEGGGNTIYFGEGSWLTVV.

This clonotype was counted many times. The V gene is TRBV6-6, the J gene TRBJ1-5; the D is unclear. In germline, CDR1 is MNHNY, CDR2 SVGAGI (reference sequence). V dropped 2 bases and J dropped 5 bases, with 10 bases sitting between them. The CDR3 runs 14 residues. This CDR3 reads CASSYRGWDQPQHF. The CDR3 DNA reads as TGTGCCAGCAGTTACAGAGGGTGGGATCAGCCCCAGCATTTT.

This clonotype was seen a few times. The chain is built from TRBV6-5 and TRBJ1-1; 7 bases fit TRBD1. The CDR3 length is 15 residues. V was pared by 2 bases and J by 3 bases, with 6 bases of the junction left unmatched. The germline V gene encodes CDR1 MNHEY and CDR2 SVGAGI. CDR3: CASSYRPTGDTEAFF. DNA for the CDR3: TGTGCCAGCAGTTACCGACCAACAGGGGACACTGAAGCTTTCTTT.